Detailed here is one T cell receptor beta chain. This clonotype has at least ten counts. No cognate antigen has been identified for it. Qualities for individual bases were not recorded, and no much larger clone is one base off. The data belong to a study of breast tumors, draining lymph nodes, adjacent tissues (TCRdb year 2016). Turning to the overall study: The study compared TCR beta repertoires across tumor, adjacent nontumor tissue and axillary lymph nodes from breast cancer patients. The study aimed to assess the relationships and possible T-cell exchange between tumor, surrounding tissue and draining lymph node repertoires in human breast cancer.

Lymph node samples came from the axillary draining lymph nodes of breast cancer patients. V loses 5 bases, J loses 6 bases, and the germline ends lie 11 bases apart. The CDR3, cysteine through phenylalanine, is 13 amino acids long. Only the CDR3 DNA is retained, 39 bases long and in frame from the first base. Study-wide findings and limitations: The data were considered consistent with the idea that most tumor T cells come from the lymph node and then expand in tumor tissue. Tumors showed preferential V and J gene usage, and their T-cell repertoire diversity fell below that of lymph nodes yet above that of nontumor tissue. The conclusion that tumor T cells originate in lymph nodes was framed as consistent with a hypothesis rather than directly demonstrated. In luminal-like breast cancer, tumor and nontumor tissue repertoires resembled each other significantly more than in basal-like breast cancer.

Sequencing relied on an Illumina HiSeq 2000. Multiplex PCR amplification was used to generate the TCR beta chain libraries. The amplified TCR beta chain products were analyzed by high-throughput sequencing. TCRdb redid the processing of the public reads, applying fastp at Q25 and MiXCR, and retained in-frame beta chains. Under each unique CDR3 protein, matching rows form one entry showing the most common genes and DNA. Across this sample there are 200,000 to 300,000 distinct CDR3 sequences, with around 30% seen only once. The top ten clonotypes cover more than 1% of the sample. The TCR was taken from a female donor with breast cancer. Some clones in this sample may be carry-over from other donors' samples. The sample taken for sequencing was axillary lymph node tissue. This sequence uses TRBV12-3 or TRBV12-4 and TRBJ2-1; confidence is insufficient to name the D gene. The CDR3 reads CASSNRWGNEQFF. The DNA sequence is given as TGTGCCAGCAGTAACCGGTGGGGCAATGAGCAGTTCTTC.